This passage covers 2 T cell receptor beta chains from one sample sequenced in a study of cytomegalovirus exposure and HLA in healthy donors. It was with 60 Vbeta and 13 Jbeta primers that the PCR ran. Sequencing was performed with immunoSEQ multiplex PCR; in TCRdb, only in-frame clones are kept and a portion is missing. The profile shows about 190,000 clones, roughly 87% of them singletons. The sequencing input was PBMCs. These receptors were collected from a boy younger than 10 in good health and CMV-seronegative.

This clone was found a few times. The chain links TRBV16 to TRBJ1-5; 9 bases agree with TRBD1. After removal of 2 bases from V and 4 bases from J, the junction contained 3 bases not matched to a gene. The CDR3 contains 15 residues. Germline V CDR1 and CDR2: KGHSY, FQNENV. DNA of the CDR3: TGTGCCAGCAGCCAAGGGGACAGGGCAAATCAGCCCCAGCATTTT. Its translation is CASSQGDRANQPQHF. Variable domain in full (rest from reference TRBV16 and TRBJ1-5): GEEVAQTPKHLVRGEGQKAKLYCAPIKGHSYVFWYQQVLKNEFKFLISFQNENVFDETGMPKERFSAKCLPNSPCSLEIQATKLEDSAVYFCASSQGDRANQPQHFGDGTRLSIL.

This rearrangement joins TRBV9 to TRBJ2-6; weak D call: TRBD1 (6 bases). The germline V gene encodes CDR1 SGDLS and CDR2 YYNGEE. The CDR3 contains 15 residues. Trimming took off 0 bases at V and 4 bases at J, with 8 bases between the two ends. The CDR3 is CASSVAGVGANVLTF. For the CDR3, the DNA is TGTGCCAGCAGCGTAGCAGGGGTCGGGGCCAACGTCCTGACTTTC.